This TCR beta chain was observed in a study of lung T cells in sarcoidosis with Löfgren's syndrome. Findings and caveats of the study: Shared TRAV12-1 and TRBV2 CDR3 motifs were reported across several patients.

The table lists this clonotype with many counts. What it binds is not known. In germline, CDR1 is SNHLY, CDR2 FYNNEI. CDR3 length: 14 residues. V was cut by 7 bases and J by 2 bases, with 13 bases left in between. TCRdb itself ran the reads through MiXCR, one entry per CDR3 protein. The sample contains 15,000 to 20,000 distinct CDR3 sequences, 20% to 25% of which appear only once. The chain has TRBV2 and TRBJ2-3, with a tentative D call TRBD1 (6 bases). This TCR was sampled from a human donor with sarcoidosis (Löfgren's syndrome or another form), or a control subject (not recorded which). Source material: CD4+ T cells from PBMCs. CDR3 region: CASNQGFITDTQYF. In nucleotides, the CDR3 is TGTGCCAGCAATCAGGGGTTCATCACAGATACGCAGTATTTT.